Here is one TCR beta chain with its context. Its antigen is not known. Losses at the gene ends were 3 bases for V and 4 bases for J; bases not matched to a gene: 7. The CDR3 consists of 15 residues. Germline lookup yields CDR1 SGHRS and CDR2 YFSETQ. Donors came from a validation cohort of 90 to 150 subjects, distinct from the first 666-subject cohort. Sequencing used immunoSEQ multiplex PCR; TCRdb keeps in-frame clones, though not all of them. The table shows fewer than 100,000 clones, with approximately 90% occurring only once. The data derive from a study of cytomegalovirus exposure and HLA in healthy donors. Overall study results and limits: Among TCR beta chains, those listed as cytomegalovirus-associated numbered more than 150.

This TCR was sampled from a man aged 25 to 45 in good health and CMV-seronegative. The chain carries TRBV5-1 and TRBJ1-3, with 7 bases aligning to TRBD1. Sequencing was carried out using PBMCs. The CDR3 here is CASSWGDRRGNTIYF. Here the CDR3 DNA reads TGCGCCAGCAGCTGGGGGGACAGAAGAGGAAACACCATATATTTT.